This TCR beta chain came from a study of STAT5B mutations in CD4+ large granular lymphocyte leukemia. Study-level findings and limits: Main leukemic clonotypes were patient-specific, but 20% to 25% appeared at low frequency elsewhere.

The junction had 3 bases not matched to a gene; V was cut back by 0 bases and J by 1 base. In germline, CDR1 is SGHNT, CDR2 YYREEE (reference sequence). The CDR3 is 15 amino acids. With regard to this clone: Its antigen is undetermined.

Measured with immunoSEQ multiplex PCR; TCRdb has only the in-frame clones, and not every one. The sample has about 30,000 clones, more than 65% seen once. V and J are TRBV5-4 and TRBJ2-7, with 8 bases aligning to TRBD2. This TCR was sampled from a human donor in good health. The sequenced sample was CD4+ T cells from blood buffy coats. CDR3 region: CASSLELAASYEQYF. The CDR3 DNA reads TGTGCCAGCAGCTTGGAACTAGCGGCATCCTACGAGCAGTACTTC.